The 29 T cell receptor beta chains reported below all come from one sample, sequenced in a study of T cell responses to AZD1222 COVID-19 vaccine. Measured with immunoSEQ multiplex PCR; TCRdb has only the in-frame clones, and not every one. The table lists about 78,000 clones, about 85% of them singletons. The specimen was peripheral blood, collected on day 0 of AZD1222 vaccination. The receptors were gathered from an adult in good health.

This clone appeared a single time. The chain joins TRBV7-7 to TRBJ2-5; a possible D gene is TRBD2 (6 bases). From germline, CDR1 is SSHAT and CDR2 FNYEAQ (reference sequence). Trimming shortened V by 5 bases and J by 5 bases, and 18 bases separated the two germline ends. The CDR3 spans 15 residues. The CDR3 is CASSPVGLASETQYF. For the CDR3, the DNA is TGTGCCAGCAGCCCCGTGGGACTTGCTAGCGAGACCCAGTACTTC.

The chain couples TRBV2 to TRBJ2-3; D is undetermined. CDR1 is SNHLY and CDR2 is FYNNEI in the germline V gene. Trimming took off 7 bases at V and 5 bases at J, with 13 bases between the two ends. This CDR3 contains 13 residues. The CDR3 DNA is TGTGCCAGCAAGAGGTGGGGTCAAGATACGCAGTATTTT. Translated, it gives CASKRWGQDTQYF. The full variable domain, rest sourced from reference TRBV2 and TRBJ2-3, is EPEVTQTPSHQVTQMGQEVILRCVPISNHLYFYWYRQILGQKVEFLVSFYNNEISEKSEIFDDQFSVERPDGSNFTLKIRSTKLEDSAMYFCASKRWGQDTQYFGPGTRLTVL.

The chain has TRBV5-4 and TRBJ2-7; either TRBD1 or TRBD2 may fit D (5 bases each). Germline V CDR1 and CDR2: SGHNT, YYREEE (reference sequence). The CDR3 has 16 amino acids. Trimming removed 2 bases at V and 2 bases at J, with 17 bases between. The CDR3 bases are TGTGCCAGCAGCTTCCGGGGCGCAATGGGACCCTACGAGCAGTACTTC. Its translation is CASSFRGAMGPYEQYF.

The V gene is TRBV30, the J gene TRBJ2-5; D is unclear. The length of the CDR3 is 13 residues. Germline V lookup: CDR1 GTSNPN, CDR2 SVGIG (reference sequence). The ends were cut back, 4 bases at V and 2 bases at J, with 11 bases in the middle. CDR3: CAWNFRRQETQYF. CDR3 DNA sequence: TGTGCCTGGAACTTCCGGCGTCAAGAGACCCAGTACTTC.

This chain uses TRBV7-3 with TRBJ2-1; D is uncertain. This CDR3 is 15 amino acids long. V was clipped by 2 bases and J by 2 bases, with 10 bases between them. Germline V gene sequence: CDR1 SGHTA, CDR2 FQGTGA. CDR3 nucleotides: TGTGCCAGCAGCTTAGAAGGGTTCCCCTACAATGAGCAGTTCTTC. It specifies CASSLEGFPYNEQFF.

The rearrangement uses TRBV25-1 and TRBJ1-1; D is possibly TRBD1 (5 bases). The CDR3 covers 12 residues. The ends were cut back, 2 bases at V and 9 bases at J, with 10 bases in the middle. Germline V gives CDR1 MGHDK, CDR2 SYGVNS. The CDR3 reads CASSEGALKAFF. The CDR3 DNA reads as TGTGCCAGCAGTGAAGGGGCGTTAAAAGCTTTCTTT.

The chain couples TRBV2 to TRBJ1-5; TRBD1 aligns across 8 bases. CDR1 is SNHLY and CDR2 is FYNNEI in the germline V gene. The CDR3 is 16 amino acids. V lost 6 bases, J lost 1 base, and 8 bases stayed unmatched. The CDR3 DNA reads TGTGCCAGCAGCGCCCAGGGGGCGCGAAGCAATCAGCCCCAGCATTTT. This codes for CASSAQGARSNQPQHF. Using reference TRBV2 and TRBJ1-5 for the parts outside the CDR3, the full variable domain is EPEVTQTPSHQVTQMGQEVILRCVPISNHLYFYWYRQILGQKVEFLVSFYNNEISEKSEIFDDQFSVERPDGSNFTLKIRSTKLEDSAMYFCASSAQGARSNQPQHFGDGTRLSIL.

The V gene is TRBV29-1, the J gene TRBJ2-2; 9 bases match TRBD1. CDR3 length: 16 residues. Germline values: CDR1 SQVTM, CDR2 ANQGSEA. Trimming removed 5 bases from V and 5 bases from J; junction bases left unmatched: 12. Here the CDR3 reads CSVRTRTGVWTGELFF. DNA of the CDR3: TGCAGCGTTAGAACTAGGACAGGGGTATGGACCGGGGAGCTGTTTTTT.

The V call is TRBV12-1, the J call TRBJ2-1; the D call TRBD2 from the table was never checked on the DNA. TRBV12-1 is listed as a pseudogene. This CDR3 is built from 20 residues. The CDR3 sequence is CASSPRPPRAGRAGNNEQFF. In nucleotides, the CDR3 is TGTGCCAGCAGCCCGAGACCACCTAGGGCGGGACGCGCGGGTAACAATGAGCAGTTCTTC.

This chain uses TRBV6-2 or TRBV6-3 with TRBJ1-2, with D maybe TRBD1 (5 bases). In germline, CDR1 is MNHEY, CDR2 SVGEGT. Trimming shortened V by 0 bases and J by 4 bases, and 15 bases separated the two germline ends. CDR3 size: 16 residues. CDR3 bases: TGTGCCAGCAGTTACTCGGGGCAGGGAGACTTCTATGGCTACACCTTC. Protein sequence: CASSYSGQGDFYGYTF.

This clone was seen once. The chain couples TRBV9 to TRBJ2-2; D unresolved. The germline CDR1 and CDR2 sequences are SGDLS and YYNGEE. The CDR3 totals 16 residues. V lost 2 bases and J 1 base, leaving 12 bases between the germline ends. The CDR3 bases are TGTGCCAGCAGCGTGTTCGGGCTAGAGAACACCGGGGAGCTGTTTTTT. It yields the protein CASSVFGLENTGELFF. Looking up the rest from reference TRBV9 and TRBJ2-2 gives the full variable domain: DSGVTQTPKHLITATGQRVTLRCSPRSGDLSVYWYQQSLDQGLQFLIQYYNGEERAKGNILERFSAQQFPDLHSELNLSSLELGDSALYFCASSVFGLENTGELFFGEGSRLTVL.

The V gene is TRBV13, the J gene TRBJ2-1; D is uncertain. V was clipped by 3 bases and J by 0 bases, with 9 bases between them. The germline gives CDR1 PRHDT, CDR2 FYEKMQ (reference sequence). CDR3 length: 15 amino acids. CDR3 residues: CASSFGRLSYNEQFF. The DNA for the CDR3 is TGTGCCAGCAGCTTCGGGCGACTCTCCTACAATGAGCAGTTCTTC. The full variable domain, with the rest looked up from reference TRBV13 and TRBJ2-1, is AAGVIQSPRHLIKEKRETATLKCYPIPRHDTVYWYQQGPGQDPQFLISFYEKMQSDKGSIPDRFSAQQFSDYHSELNMSSLELGDSALYFCASSFGRLSYNEQFFGPGTRLTVL.

J is TRBJ2-2 and V is TRBV4-2; D remains unclear. The CDR3 is 12 residues long. Germline assignment: CDR1 LGHNA and CDR2 YNFKEQ. Between the trimmed V and J ends, which lost 4 bases and 7 bases, there was a span of 7 bases. The CDR3 region is CASSPKDGELFF. The CDR3 DNA follows: TGTGCCAGCAGCCCCAAGGACGGGGAGCTGTTTTTT.

This rearrangement joins TRBV18 to TRBJ2-7; no reliable D call. CDR3 size: 14 residues. V lost 6 bases to trimming and J lost 6 bases, with 18 bases between them. Germline CDR1 is KGHSH and CDR2 is LQKENI. In nucleotides, the CDR3 is TGTGCCAGCTCCCTCGGCCTAGAATTGGGCGAGCAGTACTTC. Protein product: CASSLGLELGEQYF. The whole variable domain, filled in from reference TRBV18 and TRBJ2-7, reads NAGVMQNPRHLVRRRGQEARLRCSPMKGHSHVYWYRQLPEEGLKFMVYLQKENIIDESGMPKERFSAEFPKEGPSILRIQQVVRGDSAAYFCASSLGLELGEQYFGPGTRLTVT.

The rearrangement joins TRBV5-1 to TRBJ2-1, with 15 positions matching TRBD2. Germline-derived CDR1 and CDR2 are SGHRS and YFSETQ. This CDR3 has 16 amino acids. Trimming at V came to 4 bases and at J to 6 bases, leaving 5 bases not matched to a gene. DNA of the CDR3: TGCGCCAGCAGCCTCGGGACTAGCGGGAGGTCCAATGAGCAGTTCTTC. Amino acids: CASSLGTSGRSNEQFF.

The rearrangement uses TRBV3-1 (or the pseudogene TRBV3-2) and TRBJ2-7; TRBD2 matches at 8 bases. The CDR3 totals 14 residues. J lost 1 base, V lost 5 bases, and 4 bases had no gene match. Germline V gives CDR1 LGHDT, CDR2 YNNKEL (reference sequence). CDR3 protein: CASSYREGSYEQYF. CDR3 nucleotide sequence: TGTGCCAGCAGCTATCGGGAGGGTTCCTACGAGCAGTACTTC.

The V and J genes are TRBV5-1 and TRBJ2-3, with TRBD1 matching 8 bases. CDR3 size: 15 residues. V was pared by 0 bases and J by 1 base, with 1 base of the junction left unmatched. Germline-derived CDR1 and CDR2 are SGHRS and YFSETQ. CDR3 region: CASSLAGQGTDTQYF. CDR3 nucleotides: TGCGCCAGCAGCTTGGCGGGACAGGGCACAGATACGCAGTATTTT.

The rearrangement uses TRBV7-2 and TRBJ1-3; 7 bases match TRBD1. The CDR3 length is 15 residues. The J segment lost 0 bases and the V segment lost 5 bases, leaving 4 bases of the junction unmatched. Germline V gene sequence: CDR1 SGHTA, CDR2 FQGNSA. The CDR3 region is CASSQQGLSGNTIYF. For the CDR3, the DNA is TGTGCCAGCAGCCAACAGGGGCTCTCTGGAAACACCATATATTTT.

V and J are TRBV2 and TRBJ1-2; 10 positions match TRBD1. The V gene end was trimmed by 4 bases and the J gene end by 4 bases; junction bases not matched to a gene: 6. Germline CDR1 is SNHLY and CDR2 is FYNNEI. This CDR3 has 15 amino acids. The CDR3 sequence: CASSVSDRGGYGYTF. The CDR3 region has the DNA TGTGCCAGCAGTGTCTCGGACAGGGGGGGCTATGGCTACACCTTC.

The CDR3 coding sequence is TGTGCCAGTAGCACCCCTTGGGGACCCCAGCATTTT. Its protein product is CASSTPWGPQHF. V is TRBV19 and J is TRBJ1-5; D gene uncertain. This CDR3 region has 12 residues. Germline V gene data show CDR1 as LNHDA and CDR2 as SQIVND (reference sequence). Trimming took off 6 bases at V and 10 bases at J, with 13 bases between the two ends.

The V gene is TRBV18, the J gene TRBJ2-7, with a tentative D call TRBD1 (5 bases). This CDR3 spans 13 amino acids. The V gene's germline CDR1 is KGHSH and CDR2 LQKENI. The V and J ends lost 3 bases and 2 bases respectively, with 8 bases between them. CDR3 nucleotides: TGTGCCAGCTCACCTAGCAGGGCCTACGAGCAGTACTTC. Protein sequence: CASSPSRAYEQYF.

This clone was seen once. The chain joins TRBV9 to TRBJ2-2; 7 bases align to TRBD1. The CDR3 loop spans 16 amino acids. V dropped 0 bases and J dropped 2; count of bases not matched to a gene: 4. Germline values: CDR1 SGDLS, CDR2 YYNGEE. CDR3 protein: CASSVVGQLNTGELFF. CDR3 bases: TGTGCCAGCAGCGTAGTGGGACAGCTTAACACCGGGGAGCTGTTTTTT.

V gene TRBV5-1 combines with J gene TRBJ1-2; D unclear. The V end was cut by 0 bases, the J end by 6 bases, with 9 bases between. The length of the CDR3 is 13 residues. Germline assignment: CDR1 SGHRS and CDR2 YFSETQ. The CDR3 sequence: CASSLDLADGYTF. DNA for the CDR3: TGCGCCAGCAGCTTGGACTTGGCTGATGGCTACACCTTC.

This chain links TRBV4-3 with TRBJ2-3; TRBD2 agrees at 10 bases. V dropped 1 base and J dropped 4; count of bases not matched to a gene: 2. CDR3 length: 15 amino acids. Per germline, CDR1 LGHNA and CDR2 YSLEER. The DNA for the CDR3 is TGCGCCAGCAGCCAAGCTAGCGGGAGTGCAGATACGCAGTATTTT. This encodes CASSQASGSADTQYF.

The chain combines TRBV10-2 with TRBJ2-3; D gene uncertain. Trimming left V 3 bases short and J 3 bases short, with 13 bases between. The CDR3 sequence is 15 residues long. Germline V gene sequence: CDR1 WSHSY, CDR2 SAAADI. The CDR3, as DNA: TGCGCCAGCAGTGATATCCCGGTGAGGACAGATACGCAGTATTTT. Its protein product is CASSDIPVRTDTQYF.

A note on this clone: This specimen includes other DNA sequences encoding the same CDR3. V usage is TRBV24-1 and J usage is TRBJ2-1; D possibly corresponds to TRBD1 (5 bases). This CDR3 region has 16 residues. Germline CDR1 is KGHDR and CDR2 is SFDVKD. V lost 1 base and J lost 7, with 16 bases in between. For the CDR3, the DNA is TGTGCCACCAGTGATTTCGGGCAGGGTGGTAGGAATGAGCAGTTCTTC. Translation: CATSDFGQGGRNEQFF.

This chain uses TRBV5-1 with TRBJ1-2; D is perhaps TRBD1 (5 bases). Trimming left V 4 bases short and J 6 bases short, with 13 bases between. There are 13 residues in the CDR3. Germline V gene lookup returns CDR1 SGHRS and CDR2 YFSETQ. The CDR3 DNA is TGCGCCAGCAGCCCTCAGGGACGAGATGGCTACACCTTC. Protein product: CASSPQGRDGYTF.

As DNA, the CDR3 is TGTGCCAGCCTACAGGCCATGAACACTGAAGCTTTCTTT. Protein product: CASLQAMNTEAFF. This chain links TRBV12-3 or TRBV12-4 with TRBJ1-1; maybe TRBD1 (5 bases). The CDR3 has 13 amino acids. Between the trimmed V and J ends, which lost 8 bases and 0 bases, there was a span of 10 bases.

The chain recombines TRBV12-3 or TRBV12-4 with TRBJ1-5; D remains unclear. This CDR3 region has 13 residues. V lost 4 bases and J lost 7, with 11 bases in between. The CDR3 spells CASSSPALQPQHF. In nucleotides, the CDR3 is TGTGCCAGCAGTTCCCCCGCCCTACAGCCCCAGCATTTT.